The rows below give T cell receptor beta chains drawn from one sample of a study of blood T cells in healthy people across ages. TCRdb ran MiXCR on the 5' RACE reads and lists one entry per CDR3 protein. The table has about 1.8 million distinct CDR3 sequences, 49% seen once. The sequenced sample consisted of blood. Source of these receptors: a woman in her thirties or forties in good health. Each CDR3 is given with its conserved first and last residue. D genes are given only for firm matches. Clone size is stated in some rows and not others, as once, few, many or a class when expanded.

cdr3_aa cdr3_nt clone_size v_call d_call j_call
CASRWYPSTDTQYF TGTGCCAGCAGGTGGTATCCTAGCACAGATACGCAGTATTTT few TRBV7-2 NA TRBJ2-3
CASSPAGSTYEQYF TGTGCCAGCTCACCAGCGGGATCCACCTACGAGCAGTACTTC NA TRBV18 NA TRBJ2-7
CASKDSPTNYGYTF TGTGCCAGCAAGGACAGCCCAACTAACTATGGCTACACCTTC NA TRBV2 NA TRBJ1-2
CTSSQPGLGAETQYF TGTACCAGCAGCCAACCGGGACTAGGGGCGGAGACCCAGTACTTC NA TRBV7-2 TRBD2 TRBJ2-5
CASSPTPLDGYEKLFF TGCGCCAGCAGCCCTACCCCTCTGGACGGTTATGAAAAACTGTTTTTT NA TRBV4-1 NA TRBJ1-4
CASRDIGTDTQYF TGTGCCAGTAGGGACATCGGCACAGATACGCAGTATTTT many TRBV12-3/TRBV12-4 NA TRBJ2-3
CASSQDGAGGPKNIQYF TGCGCCAGCAGCCAAGATGGGGCAGGGGGTCCCAAAAACATTCAGTACTTC once TRBV4-3 TRBD1 TRBJ2-4
CASSLLLALTDTQYF TGTGCCAGCAGCTTACTCCTAGCCCTCACAGATACGCAGTATTTT NA TRBV7-2 NA TRBJ2-3
CASSLLAGGLYGQYF TGTGCCAGCAGTTTGCTAGCGGGGGGGCTCTACGGGCAGTACTTC NA TRBV28 TRBD2 TRBJ2-5
CAISESSLSGGAVETQYF TGTGCCATCAGTGAGTCGTCCCTCAGCGGCGGGGCAGTGGAGACCCAGTACTTC NA TRBV10-3 NA TRBJ2-5
CASSLPPGLAGERYEQYF TGCGCCAGCAGCCTCCCACCCGGTCTGGCAGGGGAACGCTACGAGCAGTACTTC few TRBV4-3 NA TRBJ2-7
CAISEGRDTRNSGNQPQHF TGTGCCATCAGTGAAGGCCGGGACACTCGAAACTCCGGCAATCAGCCCCAGCATTTT NA TRBV10-3 NA TRBJ1-5
CSASLPTGAGNIQYF TGCAGTGCTAGCCTTCCTACAGGGGCGGGAAACATTCAGTACTTC many TRBV20-1 TRBD1 TRBJ2-4
CASSQVGQGAYYGYTF TGCGCCAGCAGCCAAGTGGGACAGGGGGCATACTATGGCTACACCTTC few TRBV4-3 TRBD1 TRBJ1-2
CASSATANTEAFF TGTGCCAGCAGTGCGACAGCTAACACTGAAGCTTTCTTT NA TRBV6-2/TRBV6-3 NA TRBJ1-1
CASSWDNGETQYF TGTGCCAGCAGCTGGGACAACGGAGAGACCCAGTACTTC NA TRBV7-6 NA TRBJ2-5
CGPEKPLHEEQYF TGTGGTCCCGAGAAACCCCTACACGAAGAGCAGTACTTC NA TRBV9 NA TRBJ2-7
CASSQATVGHGQPQHF TGTGCCAGCAGCCAAGCGACAGTAGGGCATGGCCAGCCCCAGCATTTT NA TRBV4-2 NA TRBJ1-5
CASVGQAYEQYF TGTGCCAGCGTGGGACAGGCCTACGAGCAGTACTTC few TRBV6-2/TRBV6-3 TRBD1 TRBJ2-7
CSATEQGTKNPGGIFEQYF TGCAGTGCCACGGAACAGGGGACGAAAAACCCAGGGGGAATCTTTGAGCAGTACTTC few TRBV20-1 TRBD1 TRBJ2-7
CASSLEGGKTEAFF TGTGCCAGCAGCTTAGAGGGGGGGAAAACTGAAGCTTTCTTT NA TRBV7-2 NA TRBJ1-1
CASSILGGRFSGANVLTF TGTGCCAGTAGTATTTTGGGTGGACGGTTCTCTGGGGCCAACGTCCTGACTTTC NA TRBV19 NA TRBJ2-6
CASSLGSSGSSYEQYF TGTGCCAGCAGTCTAGGGTCTAGCGGAAGCTCCTACGAGCAGTACTTC few TRBV7-8 TRBD2 TRBJ2-7
CSARDLAGGTYEQYF TGCAGTGCTAGAGATCTAGCGGGGGGTACCTACGAGCAGTACTTC NA TRBV20-1 TRBD2 TRBJ2-7
CASSPGLVGSTDTQYF TGCGCCAGCAGCCCCGGACTGGTGGGAAGCACAGATACGCAGTATTTT NA TRBV5-1 NA TRBJ2-3
CASSPPRKRGSTDTRYF TGTGCCAGCTCACCACCCCGGAAGCGGGGGAGCACAGATACGCGGTATTTT once TRBV18 TRBD2 TRBJ2-3
CSVEGEQGNYGYTF TGCAGCGTTGAAGGAGAACAGGGAAACTATGGCTACACCTTC NA TRBV29-1 NA TRBJ1-2
CASSLGRHPGTQYF TGTGCCAGCAGCTTAGGTCGACACCCGGGGACCCAGTACTTC NA TRBV11-2 NA TRBJ2-5
CASSLGSGGAYEQFF TGTGCCAGCAGTTTAGGTAGCGGGGGGGCATATGAGCAGTTCTTC few TRBV12-3/TRBV12-4 TRBD2 TRBJ2-1
CASSRADRLYSGANVLTF TGTGCCAGCAGCCGTGCGGACAGACTCTACTCTGGGGCCAACGTCCTGACTTTC NA TRBV7-2 NA TRBJ2-6
CASEAGGPGDTQYF TGTGCCAGCGAAGCGGGGGGGCCGGGAGATACGCAGTATTTT once TRBV6-6 TRBD2 TRBJ2-3
CASTSRGQGYTF TGTGCCAGCACAAGCCGGGGGCAGGGCTACACCTTC NA TRBV13 NA TRBJ1-2
CAISDRTGQTAKNIQYF TGTGCCATCAGTGACAGAACTGGACAGACGGCCAAAAACATTCAGTACTTC few TRBV10-3 NA TRBJ2-4
CSVDPTSTDTQYF TGCAGCGTTGACCCGACGAGCACAGATACGCAGTATTTT few TRBV29-1 NA TRBJ2-3
CASSLAHGRSYEQYF TGTGCCAGCAGTTTAGCGCACGGGAGGTCCTACGAGCAGTACTTC NA TRBV12-3/TRBV12-4 TRBD2 TRBJ2-7
CASSLYRGRTQYF TGTGCCAGCAGCTTATACAGGGGAAGAACGCAGTATTTT NA TRBV4-2 TRBD1 TRBJ2-3
CSAQSPRTIRQETLYF TGCAGTGCTCAAAGCCCGCGAACTATCCGGCAAGAGACCCTGTACTTC NA TRBV20-1 NA TRBJ2-5
CASSQEAGAKNIQYF TGTGCCAGCAGCCAAGAAGCGGGGGCCAAAAACATTCAGTACTTC once TRBV3-1 TRBD2 TRBJ2-4
CASSRRQGSNEQFF TGTGCCAGCAGCAGACGACAGGGTAGCAATGAGCAGTTCTTC NA TRBV7-6 TRBD1 TRBJ2-1
CASSDAGVDIQYF TGCGCCAGCAGTGATGCAGGGGTGGACATTCAGTACTTC few TRBV10-2 NA TRBJ2-4
CASSYSQGVVETQYF TGTGCCAGCAGTTACTCACAGGGTGTTGTGGAGACCCAGTACTTC once TRBV6-2/TRBV6-3 NA TRBJ2-5
CASSLDTGHYSTDTQYF TGTGCCAGCAGCTTAGACACCGGACATTATAGCACAGATACGCAGTATTTT NA TRBV7-9 NA TRBJ2-3
CAISEGTSNEQFF TGTGCCATCAGTGAGGGGACAAGCAATGAGCAGTTCTTC NA TRBV10-3 NA TRBJ2-1
CAISESTRETQYF TGTGCCATCAGTGAGTCGACTCGGGAGACCCAGTACTTC few TRBV10-3 NA TRBJ2-5
CASSLAGIENSGANVLTF TGTGCCAGCAGCTTGGCCGGGATCGAAAACTCTGGGGCCAACGTCCTGACTTTC few TRBV5-5 NA TRBJ2-6
CASTTGTLQVEQYF TGTGCCAGCACCACAGGGACATTACAGGTCGAGCAGTACTTC few TRBV7-2 NA TRBJ2-7
CASSFQYQETQYF TGTGCCAGCAGTTTTCAGTACCAAGAGACCCAGTACTTC NA TRBV6-5 NA TRBJ2-5
CATSTGGRYNEQFF TGTGCCACCAGCACAGGGGGCAGATACAATGAGCAGTTCTTC NA TRBV15 TRBD1 TRBJ2-1
CASSSGTVRDTQYF TGTGCCAGCAGCTCAGGGACGGTCAGGGATACGCAGTATTTT NA TRBV7-2 NA TRBJ2-3
CASRRSDFPYEQYF TGCGCCAGCCGCCGGTCGGATTTTCCCTACGAGCAGTACTTC NA TRBV5-1 NA TRBJ2-7
CASSLREDPRNEQFF TGTGCCAGCAGTCTCCGGGAAGATCCGCGAAATGAGCAGTTCTTC few TRBV12-3/TRBV12-4 NA TRBJ2-1